Listed below are T cell receptor beta chains from one sample, sequenced in a study of beta chain features in type 1 diabetes. The table came from immunoSEQ multiplex PCR; TCRdb's copy has only in-frame clones and leaves some out. Of 300,000 to 400,000 clones in the sample, 13% were seen once. The sequencing sample was made of naive CD4+ T cells from blood. The receptor source for this set is a woman under 30 with type 1 diabetes. The CDR3 runs from the conserved cysteine through the conserved F or W. Each record gives: D gene, V gene, clone size, J gene, CDR3 protein, CDR3 DNA. The D gene is left open where the match is weak. Rows may omit the clone size; those that give it use once, few, many or a size class.

>NA|TRBV2|NA|TRBJ2-1
CASRDFPYNEQFF
TGTGCCAGCCGGGACTTCCCCTACAATGAGCAGTTCTTC
>NA|TRBV28|NA|TRBJ2-2
CASQSTGNTGELFF
TGTGCCAGCCAATCAACAGGGAACACCGGGGAGCTGTTTTTT
>TRBD2|TRBV7-9|NA|TRBJ2-2
CASSFLADTGELFF
TGTGCCAGCAGCTTCCTAGCGGACACCGGGGAGCTGTTTTTT
>NA|TRBV7-9|few|TRBJ2-1
CASSLAQGKQFF
TGTGCCAGCAGCTTAGCCCAGGGAAAGCAGTTCTTC
>NA|TRBV9|few|TRBJ2-1
CASSVLANEQFF
TGTGCCAGCAGCGTCCTAGCTAATGAGCAGTTCTTC
>NA|TRBV27|few|TRBJ2-6
CASSFGNPGANVLTF
TGTGCCAGCAGTTTTGGCAACCCTGGGGCCAACGTCCTGACTTTC
>NA|TRBV30|NA|TRBJ2-7
CAWSVQRDTYEQYF
TGTGCCTGGAGTGTTCAGCGGGACACCTACGAGCAGTACTTC
>NA|TRBV15|NA|TRBJ1-1
CATSRGSGENTEAFF
TGTGCCACCAGCAGAGGTTCGGGGGAGAACACTGAAGCTTTCTTT
>TRBD2|TRBV7-9|few|TRBJ2-4
CASSYLAGGKNIQYF
TGTGCCAGCAGCTACCTAGCGGGAGGCAAAAACATTCAGTACTTC
>NA|TRBV4-2|few|TRBJ2-5
CASSRAGEETQYF
TGTGCCAGCAGCCGAGCAGGGGAAGAGACCCAGTACTTC
>NA|TRBV19|NA|TRBJ1-5
CASSPLGAKANQPQHF
TGTGCCAGTAGTCCCCTTGGGGCCAAAGCCAATCAGCCCCAGCATTTT
>TRBD1|TRBV9|NA|TRBJ1-2
CASSEKDGQGVRKGYGYTF
TGTGCCAGCAGCGAAAAAGATGGACAGGGAGTTCGCAAGGGCTATGGCTACACCTTC
>NA|TRBV25-1|few|TRBJ2-5
CASSDINSQETQYF
TGTGCCAGCAGTGATATAAACTCACAAGAGACCCAGTACTTC
>TRBD2|TRBV7-9|NA|TRBJ2-1
CAAGGSSYNEQFF
TGTGCCGCGGGGGGTAGCTCCTACAATGAGCAGTTCTTC
>TRBD1|TRBV15|NA|TRBJ1-1
CATSSNRGYRMNTEAFF
TGTGCCACCAGCAGTAACAGGGGGTATAGGATGAACACTGAAGCTTTCTTT
>NA|TRBV4-1|NA|TRBJ2-5
CASSRSPDSAQETQYF
TGCGCCAGCAGCCGCTCACCGGACTCAGCCCAAGAGACCCAGTACTTC
>NA|TRBV5-4|NA|TRBJ2-2
CASSSRGGWTGELFF
TGTGCCAGCAGCTCGAGGGGGGGATGGACCGGGGAGCTGTTTTTT
>NA|TRBV7-2|few|TRBJ2-2
CASSSLTGELFF
TGTGCCAGCAGCTCACTCACCGGGGAGCTGTTTTTT
>NA|TRBV30|NA|TRBJ1-1
CAWRGLGGGTEAFF
TGTGCCTGGAGGGGTTTAGGGGGTGGCACTGAAGCTTTCTTT
>TRBD2|TRBV5-1|NA|TRBJ2-1
CASTESGLAGINEQFF
TGCGCCAGTACAGAATCGGGACTAGCGGGAATCAATGAGCAGTTCTTC